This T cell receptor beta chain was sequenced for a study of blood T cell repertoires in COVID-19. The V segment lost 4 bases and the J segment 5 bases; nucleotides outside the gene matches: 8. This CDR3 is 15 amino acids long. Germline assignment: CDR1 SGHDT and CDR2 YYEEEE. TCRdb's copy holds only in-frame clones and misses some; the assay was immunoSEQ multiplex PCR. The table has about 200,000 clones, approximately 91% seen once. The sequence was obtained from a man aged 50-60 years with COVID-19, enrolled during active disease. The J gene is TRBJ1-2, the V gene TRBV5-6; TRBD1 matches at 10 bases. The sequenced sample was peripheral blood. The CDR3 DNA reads TGTGCCAGCAGCATCCGGGACAGGGGTTTTTATGGCTACACCTTC. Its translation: CASSIRDRGFYGYTF. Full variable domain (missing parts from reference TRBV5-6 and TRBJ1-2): DAGVTQSPTHLIKTRGQQVTLRCSPKSGHDTVSWYQQALGQGPQFIFQYYEEEERQRGNFPDRFSGHQFPNYSSELNVNALLLGDSALYLCASSIRDRGFYGYTFGSGTRLTVV.